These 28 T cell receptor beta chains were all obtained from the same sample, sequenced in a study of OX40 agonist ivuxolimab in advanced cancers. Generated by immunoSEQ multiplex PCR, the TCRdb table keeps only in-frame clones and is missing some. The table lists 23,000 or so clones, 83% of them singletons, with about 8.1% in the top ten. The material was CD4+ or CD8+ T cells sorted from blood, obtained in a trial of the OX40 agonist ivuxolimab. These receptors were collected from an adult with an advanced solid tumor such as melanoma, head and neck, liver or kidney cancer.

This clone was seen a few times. The CDR3 reads CSVDQGLNTEAFF. The DNA for the CDR3 is TGCAGCGTTGACCAGGGGCTGAACACTGAAGCTTTCTTT. The chain has TRBV29-1 and TRBJ1-1, with D possibly matching TRBD1 (6 bases). Germline lookup yields CDR1 SQVTM and CDR2 ANQGSEA. The CDR3 has 13 amino acids. Between the trimmed V and J ends, which lost 3 bases and 0 bases, there was a span of 8 bases. The full variable domain, rest sourced from reference TRBV29-1 and TRBJ1-1, is SAVISQKPSRDICQRGTSLTIQCQVDSQVTMMFWYRQQPGQSLTLIATANQGSEATYESGFVIDKFPISRPNLTFSTLTVSNMSPEDSSIYLCSVDQGLNTEAFFGQGTRLTVV.

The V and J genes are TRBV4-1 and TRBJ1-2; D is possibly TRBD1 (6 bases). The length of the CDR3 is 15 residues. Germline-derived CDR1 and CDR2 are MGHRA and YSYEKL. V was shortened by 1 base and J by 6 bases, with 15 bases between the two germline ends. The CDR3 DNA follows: TGCGCCAGCAGCCAAGGTCTCCCGGGGGCGGATGGCTACACCTTC. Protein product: CASSQGLPGADGYTF.

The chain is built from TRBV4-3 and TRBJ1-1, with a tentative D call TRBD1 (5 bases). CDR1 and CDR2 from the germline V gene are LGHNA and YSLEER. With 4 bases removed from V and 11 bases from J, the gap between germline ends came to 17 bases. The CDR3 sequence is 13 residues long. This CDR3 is CASSLEGVRGAFF. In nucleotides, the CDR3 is TGCGCCAGCAGCCTCGAGGGCGTTCGGGGGGCTTTCTTT.

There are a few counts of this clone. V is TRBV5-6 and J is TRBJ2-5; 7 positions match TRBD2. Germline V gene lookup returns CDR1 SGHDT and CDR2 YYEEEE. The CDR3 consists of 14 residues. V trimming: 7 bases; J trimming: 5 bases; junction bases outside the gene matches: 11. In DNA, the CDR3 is TGTGCCAGCTATTGGGGGGGAGGAGAGGAGACCCAGTACTTC. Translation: CASYWGGGEETQYF.

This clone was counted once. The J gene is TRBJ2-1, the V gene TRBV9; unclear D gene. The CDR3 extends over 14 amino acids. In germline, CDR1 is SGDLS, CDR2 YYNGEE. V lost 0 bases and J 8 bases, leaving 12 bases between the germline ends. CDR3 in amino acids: CASSVESLMDEQFF. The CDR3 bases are TGTGCCAGCAGCGTAGAGTCGCTTATGGATGAGCAGTTCTTC.

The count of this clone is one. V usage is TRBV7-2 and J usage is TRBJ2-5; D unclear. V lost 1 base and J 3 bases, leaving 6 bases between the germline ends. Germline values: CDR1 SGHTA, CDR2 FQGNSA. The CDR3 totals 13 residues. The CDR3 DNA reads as TGTGCCAGCAGCTTAGAAGGAAAAGAGACCCAGTACTTC. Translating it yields CASSLEGKETQYF.

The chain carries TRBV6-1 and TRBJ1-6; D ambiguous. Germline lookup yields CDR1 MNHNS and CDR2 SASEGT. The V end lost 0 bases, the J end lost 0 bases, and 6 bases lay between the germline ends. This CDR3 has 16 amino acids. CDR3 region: CASSEAEYSYNSPLHF. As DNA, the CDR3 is TGTGCCAGCAGTGAAGCGGAGTACTCCTATAATTCACCCCTCCACTTT.

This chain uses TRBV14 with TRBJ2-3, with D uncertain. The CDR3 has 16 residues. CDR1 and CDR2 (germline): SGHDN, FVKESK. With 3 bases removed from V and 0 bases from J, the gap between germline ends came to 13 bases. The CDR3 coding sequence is TGTGCCAGCAGCCAGGAGCCCCCTGGTAGCACAGATACGCAGTATTTT. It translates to CASSQEPPGSTDTQYF.

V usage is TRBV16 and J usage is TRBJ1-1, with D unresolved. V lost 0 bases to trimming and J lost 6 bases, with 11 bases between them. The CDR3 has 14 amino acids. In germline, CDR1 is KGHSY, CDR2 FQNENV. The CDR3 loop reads CASSQSGGDAEAFF. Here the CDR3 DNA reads TGTGCCAGCAGCCAATCCGGCGGTGACGCTGAAGCTTTCTTT.

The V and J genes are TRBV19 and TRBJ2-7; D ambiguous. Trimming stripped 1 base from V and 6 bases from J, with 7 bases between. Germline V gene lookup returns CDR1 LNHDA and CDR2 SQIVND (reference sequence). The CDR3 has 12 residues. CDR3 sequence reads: CASSIGSLEQYF. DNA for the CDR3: TGTGCCAGTAGTATAGGCAGTCTCGAGCAGTACTTC.

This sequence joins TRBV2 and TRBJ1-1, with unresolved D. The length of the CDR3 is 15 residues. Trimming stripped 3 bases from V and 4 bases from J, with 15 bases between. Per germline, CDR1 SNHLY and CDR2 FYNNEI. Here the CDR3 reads CASSELSQRFTEAFF. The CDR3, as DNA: TGTGCCAGCAGTGAGCTATCCCAGCGGTTCACTGAAGCTTTCTTT.

The CDR3: CASSPGKRDGYTF. CDR3 bases: TGCGCCAGCAGCCCTGGGAAGAGGGACGGCTACACCTTC. The rearrangement links TRBV4-1 to TRBJ1-2, with D perhaps matching TRBD1 (5 bases). This CDR3 contains 13 residues. The germline V gene has CDR1 MGHRA and CDR2 YSYEKL. Trimming removed 4 bases from V and 8 bases from J, with 14 bases in between.

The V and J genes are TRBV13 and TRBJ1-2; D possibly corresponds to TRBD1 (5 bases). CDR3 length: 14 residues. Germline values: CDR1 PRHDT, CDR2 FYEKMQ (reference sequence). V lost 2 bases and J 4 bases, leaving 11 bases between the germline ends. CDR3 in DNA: TGTGCCAGCAGCTTAAGGACATTGGGCTATGGCTACACCTTC. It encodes CASSLRTLGYGYTF.

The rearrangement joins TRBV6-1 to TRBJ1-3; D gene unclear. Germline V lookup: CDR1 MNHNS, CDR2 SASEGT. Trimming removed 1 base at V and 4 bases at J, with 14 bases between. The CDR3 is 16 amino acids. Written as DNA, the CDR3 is TGTGCCAGCAGTGAAGGGACGTGGGTGTTCGGAAACACCATATATTTT. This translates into CASSEGTWVFGNTIYF.

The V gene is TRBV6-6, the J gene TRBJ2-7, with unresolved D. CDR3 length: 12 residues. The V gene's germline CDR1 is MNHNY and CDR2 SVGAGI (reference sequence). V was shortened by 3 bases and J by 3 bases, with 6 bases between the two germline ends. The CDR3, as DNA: TGTGCCAGCAGTTATGGGATCTACGAGCAGTACTTC. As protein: CASSYGIYEQYF.

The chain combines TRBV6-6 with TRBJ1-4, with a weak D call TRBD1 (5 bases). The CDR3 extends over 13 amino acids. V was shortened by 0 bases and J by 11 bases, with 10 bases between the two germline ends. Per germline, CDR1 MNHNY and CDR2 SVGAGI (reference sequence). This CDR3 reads CASSYSSGGKLFF. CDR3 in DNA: TGTGCCAGCAGTTACTCGAGCGGGGGGAAACTGTTTTTT.

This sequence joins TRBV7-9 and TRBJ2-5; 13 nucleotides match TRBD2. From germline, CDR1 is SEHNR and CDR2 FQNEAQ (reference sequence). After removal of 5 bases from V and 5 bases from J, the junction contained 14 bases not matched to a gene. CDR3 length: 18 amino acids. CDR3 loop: CASSPRLAGGQRGETQYF. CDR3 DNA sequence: TGTGCCAGCAGCCCGAGACTAGCGGGGGGCCAGAGAGGGGAGACCCAGTACTTC.

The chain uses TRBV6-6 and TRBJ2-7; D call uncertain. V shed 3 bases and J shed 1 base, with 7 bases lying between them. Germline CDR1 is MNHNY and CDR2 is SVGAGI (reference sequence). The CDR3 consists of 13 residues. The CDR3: CASSYVGSYEQYF. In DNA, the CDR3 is TGTGCCAGCAGTTATGTGGGATCCTACGAGCAGTACTTC.

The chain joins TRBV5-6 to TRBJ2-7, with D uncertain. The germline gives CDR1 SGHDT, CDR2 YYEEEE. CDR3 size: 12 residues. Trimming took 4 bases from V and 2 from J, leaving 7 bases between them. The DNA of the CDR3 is TGTGCCAGCAGCGGAAGGGCCTACGAGCAGTACTTC. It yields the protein CASSGRAYEQYF.

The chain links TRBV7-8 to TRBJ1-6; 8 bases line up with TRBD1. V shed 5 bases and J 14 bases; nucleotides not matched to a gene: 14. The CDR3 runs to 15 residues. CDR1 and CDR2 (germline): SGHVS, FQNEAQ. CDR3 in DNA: TGTGCCAGCAGCGTGACAGGGGAAAGAGCTCTGACCCTCCACTTT. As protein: CASSVTGERALTLHF.

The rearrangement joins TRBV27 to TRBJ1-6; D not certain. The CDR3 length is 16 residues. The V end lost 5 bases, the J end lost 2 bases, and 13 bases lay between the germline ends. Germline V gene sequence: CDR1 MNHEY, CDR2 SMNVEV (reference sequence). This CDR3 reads CASSPTQPPYNSPLHF. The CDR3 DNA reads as TGTGCCAGCAGTCCGACCCAACCGCCCTATAATTCACCCCTCCACTTT.

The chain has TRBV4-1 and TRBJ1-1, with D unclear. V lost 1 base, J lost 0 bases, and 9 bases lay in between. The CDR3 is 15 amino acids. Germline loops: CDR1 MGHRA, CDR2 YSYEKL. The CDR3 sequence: CASSQVPRMNTEAFF. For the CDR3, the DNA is TGCGCCAGCAGCCAAGTCCCCCGGATGAACACTGAAGCTTTCTTT.

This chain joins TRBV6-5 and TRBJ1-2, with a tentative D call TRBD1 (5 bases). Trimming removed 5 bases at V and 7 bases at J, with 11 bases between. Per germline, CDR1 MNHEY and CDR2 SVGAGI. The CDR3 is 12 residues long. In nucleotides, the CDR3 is TGTGCCAGCAGTCCCAGGGCCGGTGGCTACACCTTC. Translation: CASSPRAGGYTF.

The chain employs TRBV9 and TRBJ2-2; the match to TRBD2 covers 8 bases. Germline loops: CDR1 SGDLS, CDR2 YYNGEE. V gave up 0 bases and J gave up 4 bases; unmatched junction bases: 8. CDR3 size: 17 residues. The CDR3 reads CASSVGSAGDLTGELFF. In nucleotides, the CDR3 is TGTGCCAGCAGCGTAGGGTCAGCGGGGGACCTCACCGGGGAGCTGTTTTTT.

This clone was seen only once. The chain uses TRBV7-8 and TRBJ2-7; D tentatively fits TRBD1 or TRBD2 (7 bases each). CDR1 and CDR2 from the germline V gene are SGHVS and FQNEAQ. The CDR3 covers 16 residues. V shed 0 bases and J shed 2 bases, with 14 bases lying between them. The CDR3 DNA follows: TGTGCCAGCAGCTTAGCGGCGTCAGGGGGGGCCTACGAGCAGTACTTC. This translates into CASSLAASGGAYEQYF.

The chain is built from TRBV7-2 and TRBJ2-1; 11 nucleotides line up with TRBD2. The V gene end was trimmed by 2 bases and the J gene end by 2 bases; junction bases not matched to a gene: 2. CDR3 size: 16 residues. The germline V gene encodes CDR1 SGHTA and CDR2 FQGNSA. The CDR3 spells CASSLLLAGAYNEQFF. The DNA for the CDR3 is TGTGCCAGCAGCTTATTACTAGCGGGAGCCTACAATGAGCAGTTCTTC.

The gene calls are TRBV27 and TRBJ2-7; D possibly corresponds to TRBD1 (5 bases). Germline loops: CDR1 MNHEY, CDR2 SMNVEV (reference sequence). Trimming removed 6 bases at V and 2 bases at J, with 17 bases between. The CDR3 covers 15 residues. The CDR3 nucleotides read TGTGCCAGCAGCGACCTAGGGCAGGGTCCCTACGAGCAGTACTTC. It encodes CASSDLGQGPYEQYF.

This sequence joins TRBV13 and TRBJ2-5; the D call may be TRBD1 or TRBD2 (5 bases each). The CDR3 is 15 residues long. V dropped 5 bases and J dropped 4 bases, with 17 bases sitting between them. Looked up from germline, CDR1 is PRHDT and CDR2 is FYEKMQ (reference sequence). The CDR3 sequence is CASSHTGLAVETQYF. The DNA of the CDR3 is TGTGCCAGCAGCCATACGGGGCTAGCTGTAGAGACCCAGTACTTC.